The present entry profiles one T cell receptor beta chain with its context. The sample belongs to a study of PD-L1 blockade in urothelial cancer. Overall study: It was at some point between 2014 and 2016 that patients started atezolizumab at 1,200 mg intravenously every 3 weeks.

Germline CDR1 reads SGHVS; CDR2 reads FQNEAQ. Trimming at V came to 3 bases and at J to 5 bases, leaving 8 bases not matched to a gene. The CDR3 loop spans 15 amino acids. Using immunoSEQ multiplex PCR, the repertoire was profiled, and TCRdb retains in-frame clones only, with some absent. This table holds some 40,000 clones, around 90% found once. J is TRBJ1-1 and V is TRBV7-8; TRBD1 matches 8 bases. The sequence was collected from a man in his sixties or seventies with urothelial cancer. The material was PBMCs, obtained around atezolizumab (anti-PD-L1) treatment. CDR3 DNA: TGTGCCAGCAGCTTTGCAGGGGGCATAAAGACTGAAGCTTTCTTT. Translated, it gives CASSFAGGIKTEAFF.